A selection of T cell receptor beta chains follows, all from one sample in a study of T cells after somatic rescue of genetic block. This table comes from immunoSEQ multiplex PCR, and its TCRdb copy is limited to in-frame clones, with some not included. The sample carries 55,000 to 75,000 clones, about nine tenths recorded once. The sample comprised peripheral blood mononuclear cells (PBMCs). The receptor set was obtained from a man aged 35 to 55. CDR3s include the opening cysteine and the closing phenylalanine or tryptophan. The D gene is left open where the match is weak. A row's size may be missing; if present it is once, few, many or a size class.

TRBJ1-4 NA NA TRBV19 TGTGCCAGTAGACAATCAGGCGGGGGGCTTGAAAAACTGTTTTTT CASRQSGGGLEKLFF
TRBJ2-7 NA NA TRBV6-1 TGTGCCAGCAGTGAATGGGTAAAGACCTACGAGCAGTACTTC CASSEWVKTYEQYF
TRBJ2-2 NA TRBD1 TRBV27 TGTGCCAGCAGTTCATGGGACAGGGGGCCCGGGGAGCTGTTTTTT CASSSWDRGPGELFF
TRBJ2-1 NA TRBD2 TRBV4-3 TGCGCCAGCAGCCGGACTAGCGTCTACAATGAGCAGTTCTTC CASSRTSVYNEQFF
TRBJ2-7 once NA TRBV5-8 TGTGCCAGCAGCTTATCCCGTCTCGAGCAGTACTTC CASSLSRLEQYF
TRBJ1-3 NA TRBD1 TRBV28 TGTGCCAGCAAGCGGGACAGGGGACAAATCGTAAGAAACACCATATATTTT CASKRDRGQIVRNTIYF
TRBJ2-1 NA TRBD2 TRBV10-3 TGTGCCATCAGTGGGCGACTAGCCGACTATGAGCAGTTCTTC CAISGRLADYEQFF
TRBJ1-6 once NA TRBV6-6 TGTGCCAGCAGTGGCGAAAGCTCCTATAATTCACCCCTCCACTTT CASSGESSYNSPLHF
TRBJ1-5 NA NA TRBV15 TGTGCCACCAGCAGGGGAGGACGTTTCAATCAGCCCCAGCATTTT CATSRGGRFNQPQHF
TRBJ2-1 NA TRBD1 TRBV5-1 TGCGCCAGCAGCACGGACAGGGGTTCCAATGAGCAGTTCTTC CASSTDRGSNEQFF
TRBJ2-6 NA TRBD1 TRBV2 TGTGCCAGTGGACAGGGATCTGGGGCCAACGTCCTGACTTTC CASGQGSGANVLTF
TRBJ1-5 NA TRBD1 TRBV19 TGTGCCAGTAGAAGGGGACAGGGTCGAAATCAGCCCCAGCATTTT CASRRGQGRNQPQHF
TRBJ1-2 NA NA TRBV2 TGTGCCAGCGTGGGCACCACATCCTATGGCTACACCTTC CASVGTTSYGYTF
TRBJ1-1 NA TRBD1 TRBV6-1 TGTGCCAGCAGTGCAAGGGGCAGGGGGCGCACTGAAGCTTTCTTT CASSARGRGRTEAFF